The entry that follows covers one T cell receptor (beta chain) sequence. The sample comes from a study of monozygotic twins with inflammatory bowel disease. The CDR3 has 17 amino acids. Germline loops: CDR1 DFQATT, CDR2 SNEGSKA (reference sequence). TCRdb reprocessed the 5' RACE reads, with one entry per CDR3 protein and no DNA. This sample's clone table lists 310,000 or so distinct CDR3 sequences. Source material: blood. This chain links TRBV20-1 with TRBJ2-5; TCRdb lists TRBD2, though no DNA is available to test this call. The receptor's source is a human donor with ulcerative colitis or Crohn's disease, or a healthy co-twin of an affected twin (not recorded which). The CDR3 sequence: CSARVGGAGGRAETQYF.